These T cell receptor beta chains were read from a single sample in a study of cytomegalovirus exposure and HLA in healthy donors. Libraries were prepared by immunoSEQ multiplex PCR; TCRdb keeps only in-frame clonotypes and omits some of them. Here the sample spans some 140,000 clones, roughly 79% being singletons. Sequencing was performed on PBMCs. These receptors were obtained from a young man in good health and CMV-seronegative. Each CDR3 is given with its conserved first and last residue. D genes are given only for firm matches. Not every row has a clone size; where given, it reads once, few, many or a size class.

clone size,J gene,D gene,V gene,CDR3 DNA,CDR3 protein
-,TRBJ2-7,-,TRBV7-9,TGTGCCAGCAGCCTAGAAGGAGCGAGGCCCTACGAGCAGTACTTC,CASSLEGARPYEQYF
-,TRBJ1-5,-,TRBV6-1,TGTGCCAGCAGTGAAGCGAGAGGAGCTCCAAGCCAGCCCCAGCATTTT,CASSEARGAPSQPQHF
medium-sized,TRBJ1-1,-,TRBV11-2,TGTGCCAGCAGCCCTACAGGGAACACTGAAGCTTTCTTT,CASSPTGNTEAFF
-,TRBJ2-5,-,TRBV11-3,TGTGCCAGCAGCTCCCGCACTCTGGGGGCGAGGGAGACCCAGTACTTC,CASSSRTLGARETQYF
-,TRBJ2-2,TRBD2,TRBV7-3,TGTGCCAGCAGCTCCCTAACCGGACTAGCCGGCGGGGAGCTGTTTTTT,CASSSLTGLAGGELFF
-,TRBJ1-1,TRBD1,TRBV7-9,TGTGCCAGCAGCTCCCCGGGACAGGGGGTCACTGAAGCTTTCTTT,CASSSPGQGVTEAFF
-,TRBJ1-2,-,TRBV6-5,TGTGCCAGCAGGAAACAGGGAGACTATGGCTACACCTTC,CASRKQGDYGYTF
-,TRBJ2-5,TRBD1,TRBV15,TGTGCCACCAGCAAGGACCTAGGACAGGCCCAAGAGACCCAGTACTTC,CATSKDLGQAQETQYF
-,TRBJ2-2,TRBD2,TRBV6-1,TGTGCCAACAGCGGGGGGCGAACCGGAGAGCTGTTTTTT,CANSGGRTGELFF
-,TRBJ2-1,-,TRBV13,TGTGCCAGCAATTGGGGGGGGGCCTTTGATGAGCAGTTCTTC,CASNWGGAFDEQFF
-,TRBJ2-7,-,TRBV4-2,TGTGCCAGCAGCCAAGAGGGCGGGGACCCCTACGAGCAGTACTTC,CASSQEGGDPYEQYF
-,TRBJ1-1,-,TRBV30,TGTGCCTGGAGTAATGTGATCGGAGTTACTGAAGCTTTCTTT,CAWSNVIGVTEAFF
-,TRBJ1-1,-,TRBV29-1,TGCAGCGTTCTGGTGCGGGGGATGAACACTGAAGCTTTCTTT,CSVLVRGMNTEAFF
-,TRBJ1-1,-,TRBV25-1,TGTGCCAGCAGTGAATTTGAGGAGACTCACGGTGAAGCTTTCTTT,CASSEFEETHGEAFF
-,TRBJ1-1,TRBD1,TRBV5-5,TGTGCCAGCAGCTTGAGACCCACAGGGGGCCCTGAAGCTTTCTTT,CASSLRPTGGPEAFF
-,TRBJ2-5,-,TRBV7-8,TGTGCCAGCAGCTTACTTAGAGGGCAGCCCGGTGGGGAGACCCAGTACTTC,CASSLLRGQPGGETQYF
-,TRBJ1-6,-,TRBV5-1,TGCGCCAGCAGCTTGGGGGCAGTCTCCTATAATTCACCCCTCCACTTT,CASSLGAVSYNSPLHF
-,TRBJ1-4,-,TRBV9,TGTGCCAGCAGCCCCGGGACACCGACAACTAATGAAAAACTGTTTTTT,CASSPGTPTTNEKLFF
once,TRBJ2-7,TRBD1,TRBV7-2,TGTGCCAGCAGCTTGACAGGGGATCTCCTCGACGAGCAGTACTTC,CASSLTGDLLDEQYF
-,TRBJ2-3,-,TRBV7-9,TGTGCCAGCAGCTTAGTTTCGGGTCGGGGCACAGATACGCAGTATTTT,CASSLVSGRGTDTQYF
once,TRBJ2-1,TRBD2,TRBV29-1,TGCAGCGTTGTCCGGGCGGGGGGGGCCTACAATGAGCAGTTCTTC,CSVVRAGGAYNEQFF
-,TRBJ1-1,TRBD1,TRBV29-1,TGCAGCGTGGCGACAGGGGAAAAGTCGGCTTTCTTT,CSVATGEKSAFF
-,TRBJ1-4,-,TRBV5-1,TGCGCCAGCAGCACCCGGGACACCCGGGGAGAAAAACTGTTTTTT,CASSTRDTRGEKLFF
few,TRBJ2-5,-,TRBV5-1,TGCGCCAGCAGCTACTACATCCAAGAGACCCAGTACTTC,CASSYYIQETQYF
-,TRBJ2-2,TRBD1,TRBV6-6,TGTGCCAGCAGTTACTCGACAGGGCAGGCGAGGGAGCTGTTTTTT,CASSYSTGQARELFF